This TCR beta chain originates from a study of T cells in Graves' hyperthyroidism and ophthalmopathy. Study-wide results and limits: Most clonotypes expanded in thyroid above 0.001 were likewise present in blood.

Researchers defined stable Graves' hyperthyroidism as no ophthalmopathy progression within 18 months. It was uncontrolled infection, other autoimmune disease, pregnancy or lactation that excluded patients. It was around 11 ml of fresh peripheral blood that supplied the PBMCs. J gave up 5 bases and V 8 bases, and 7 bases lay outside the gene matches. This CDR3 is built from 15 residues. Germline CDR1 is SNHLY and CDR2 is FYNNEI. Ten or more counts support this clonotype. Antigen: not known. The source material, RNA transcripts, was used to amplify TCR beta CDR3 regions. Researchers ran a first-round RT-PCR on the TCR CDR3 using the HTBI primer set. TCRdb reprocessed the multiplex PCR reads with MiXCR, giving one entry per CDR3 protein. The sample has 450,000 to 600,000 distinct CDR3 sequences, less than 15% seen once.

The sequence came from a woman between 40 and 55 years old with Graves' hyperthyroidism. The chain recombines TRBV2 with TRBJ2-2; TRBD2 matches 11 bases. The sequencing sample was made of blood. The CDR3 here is CASVGLAVKTGELFF. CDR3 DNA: TGTGCCAGCGTGGGACTAGCGGTTAAGACCGGGGAGCTGTTTTTT.